This TCR beta chain was recorded in a study of T cells in Graves' hyperthyroidism and ophthalmopathy. General study findings and limits: Stable hyperthyroidism was told apart from ophthalmopathy by a model built on 13 V-J features. Progression to ophthalmopathy was predicted a median of approximately seven months early. Blood samples included most of the expanded thyroid clonotypes exceeding 0.001.

The V end was cut by 6 bases, the J end by 1 base, with 21 bases between. This CDR3 has 17 amino acids. Germline CDR1 reads MGHDK; CDR2 reads SYGVNS. TCR beta CDR3 sequences were amplified from RNA transcripts. Using the HTBI primer set, a first-round RT-PCR was run on the TCR CDR3. TCRdb used MiXCR to reprocess the multiplex PCR reads, holding one entry per CDR3 protein. The sample lists hundreds of thousands of distinct CDR3 sequences, about 45% occurring once. Notes on this clonotype: Antigen unknown.

Diagnoses were established using clinical symptoms, serum thyroxine and TRAb, thyroid ultrasound and orbital computed tomography. The chain links TRBV25-1 to TRBJ1-1, with D tentatively TRBD1 (5 bases). Sequenced sample: peripheral blood or thyroid tissue (not recorded which). This TCR was sampled from an adult man with Graves' disease, either hyperthyroidism or ophthalmopathy (not recorded which). Here the CDR3 reads CASSFFFLGRENTEAFF. Written as DNA, the CDR3 is TGTGCCAGCAGCTTTTTTTTCCTGGGACGAGAGAACACTGAAGCTTTCTTT.